What follows are 20 T cell receptor beta chains derived from one specimen sequenced in a study of CD8 T cells in Susac syndrome. A quantity of about 0.5 to 1 ug RNA underwent reverse transcription using random hexamers. TCRdb re-called the immunoSEQ multiplex PCR reads with MiXCR, one entry per CDR3 protein. The repertoire holds about 130,000 distinct CDR3 sequences, with roughly 76% as singletons. The source material was CD8+ T cells from PBMCs. The source is a human donor with multiple sclerosis.

The rearrangement joins TRBV15 to TRBJ1-2, with 9 bases lining up with TRBD1. The length of the CDR3 is 15 residues. CDR1 LNHNV and CDR2 YYDKDF come from the germline V gene (reference sequence). The V and J ends lost 6 bases and 5 bases, in that order; junction bases with no gene match: 10. Here the CDR3 DNA reads TGTGCCACCAGTCGGACAGGGGCCTTGCCGTATGGCTACACCTTC. Amino acid sequence: CATSRTGALPYGYTF.

The chain carries TRBV4-3 and TRBJ2-3; no reliable D call. Germline assignment: CDR1 LGHNA and CDR2 YSLEER. This CDR3 has 15 amino acids. V lost 0 bases and J 5 bases, leaving 12 bases between the germline ends. The DNA of the CDR3 is TGCGCCAGCAGCCAAGATTCTGCACCGAGAGATACGCAGTATTTT. Its protein product is CASSQDSAPRDTQYF.

The chain has TRBV18 and TRBJ2-7; possible D gene TRBD1, 6 bases. V lost 3 bases and J lost 1, with 10 bases in between. Per germline, CDR1 KGHSH and CDR2 LQKENI. The CDR3 is 14 amino acids. Written as DNA, the CDR3 is TGTGCCAGCTCACCGACAGGATTTTCCTACGAGCAGTACTTC. The encoded protein is CASSPTGFSYEQYF.

The CDR3 sequence is CASSLRTAFSYEQYF. CDR3 in DNA: TGTGCCAGCAGCCTTCGGACAGCTTTTTCCTACGAGCAGTACTTC. The chain has TRBV3-1 and TRBJ2-7; D might be TRBD1 (6 bases). Germline V gives CDR1 LGHDT, CDR2 YNNKEL (reference sequence). The germline V and J ends were trimmed by 4 bases and 1 base, with 14 bases remaining between them. The CDR3 contains 15 residues.

The chain carries TRBV20-1 and TRBJ1-2; D gene uncertain. CDR3 size: 11 residues. Trimming stripped 3 bases from V and 8 bases from J, with 10 bases between. Looked up from germline, CDR1 is DFQATT and CDR2 is SNEGSKA (reference sequence). As DNA, the CDR3 is TGCAGTGCTAGTTTTTCGGTAGGCTACACCTTC. Amino acids: CSASFSVGYTF.

There are a few counts of this clonotype. V is TRBV11-1 and J is TRBJ2-1, with D possibly matching TRBD1 (6 bases). CDR3 length: 16 amino acids. Trimming pared 1 base from V and 5 bases from J, leaving 15 bases between. Looked up from germline, CDR1 is SGHAT and CDR2 is FQDESV (reference sequence). For the CDR3, the DNA is TGTGCCAGCAGCTTAGTAGGGACACCTTTTAACAATGAGCAGTTCTTC. Amino acid sequence: CASSLVGTPFNNEQFF. Based on the CDR3 plus reference TRBV11-1 and TRBJ2-1, the full variable domain is EAEVAQSPRYKITEKSQAVAFWCDPISGHATLYWYRQILGQGPELLVQFQDESVVDDSQLPKDRFSAERLKGVDSTLKIQPAELGDSAMYLCASSLVGTPFNNEQFFGPGTRLTVL.

This clonotype was picked up one time. CDR3: CASSPRTGQSGEQYF. CDR3 coding DNA: TGTGCCAGCAGCCCCCGGACAGGGCAATCCGGCGAGCAGTACTTC. The rearrangement uses TRBV5-5 and TRBJ2-7, with TRBD1 matching over 8 bases. Trimming removed 4 bases from V and 6 bases from J; junction bases left unmatched: 12. Germline CDR1 and CDR2: SGHKS and YYEKEE (reference sequence). The CDR3 contains 15 residues.

The chain links TRBV9 to TRBJ2-7; TRBD2 matches 11 bases. V dropped 4 bases and J dropped 3; count of bases not matched to a gene: 9. The CDR3 has 16 amino acids. Germline lookup yields CDR1 SGDLS and CDR2 YYNGEE. The CDR3: CASSYFSGRALYEQYV. The CDR3 DNA follows: TGTGCCAGCAGCTACTTTAGCGGGAGGGCCCTCTACGAGCAGTACGTC.

The rearrangement links TRBV4-1 to TRBJ2-3; unclear D gene. V gave up 4 bases and J gave up 4 bases, with 6 bases separating them. The germline V gene encodes CDR1 MGHRA and CDR2 YSYEKL. This CDR3 has 12 residues. CDR3 residues: CASSRGADTQYF. The CDR3 region has the DNA TGCGCCAGCAGCCGTGGGGCAGATACGCAGTATTTT.

This chain links TRBV3-1 with TRBJ1-2; D is undetermined. This CDR3 is built from 12 residues. Trimming removed 7 bases from V and 2 bases from J, with 8 bases in between. Germline CDR1 and CDR2: LGHDT and YNNKEL (reference sequence). CDR3 DNA: TGTGCCAGCATGGCGGAGAACTATGGCTACACCTTC. The encoded protein is CASMAENYGYTF.

The chain joins TRBV4-1 to TRBJ2-7, with a weak D call TRBD1 (6 bases). CDR3 length: 14 amino acids. Per the germline V gene, CDR1 is MGHRA and CDR2 is YSYEKL. The V end was cut by 4 bases, the J end by 3 bases, with 13 bases between. For the CDR3, the DNA is TGCGCCAGCAGCCTTTATACAGGGCTCTACGAGCAGTACTTC. Translated, it gives CASSLYTGLYEQYF.

The rearrangement uses TRBV28 and TRBJ2-2; the match to TRBD1 covers 7 bases. The CDR3 consists of 14 residues. Germline V gene sequence: CDR1 MDHEN, CDR2 SYDVKM. The V and J ends lost 6 bases and 0 bases, in that order; junction bases with no gene match: 1. CDR3 nucleotide sequence: TGTGCCAGCAGAGGACAGGCGAACACCGGGGAGCTGTTTTTT. Translation: CASRGQANTGELFF. The full variable domain, its missing parts supplied by reference TRBV28 and TRBJ2-2, is DVKVTQSSRYLVKRTGEKVFLECVQDMDHENMFWYRQDPGLGLRLIYFSYDVKMKEKGDIPEGYSVSREKKERFSLILESASTNQTSMYLCASRGQANTGELFFGEGSRLTVL.

This clonotype was picked up a small number of times. This chain uses TRBV4-1 with TRBJ2-2, with 7 bases lining up with TRBD1. CDR1 is MGHRA and CDR2 is YSYEKL in the germline V gene. This CDR3 spans 16 amino acids. Losses at the gene ends were 4 bases for V and 6 bases for J; bases not matched to a gene: 11. The CDR3 nucleotides are TGCGCCAGCAGCCCGAACGGACAGGAGCTATCCGGGGAGCTGTTTTTT. Protein: CASSPNGQELSGELFF.

The sample holds a few counts of this clonotype. V usage is TRBV4-3 and J usage is TRBJ2-6; the D is unclear. CDR3 length equals 16 residues. Germline lookup yields CDR1 LGHNA and CDR2 YSLEER. Trimming left V 0 bases short and J 2 bases short, with 8 bases between. The CDR3 nucleotides are TGCGCCAGCAGCCAAGAGCTTCCACCTGGGGCCAACGTCCTGACTTTC. It specifies CASSQELPPGANVLTF.

V is TRBV27 and J is TRBJ2-4, with a tentative D call TRBD2 (5 bases). V lost 2 bases, J lost 9 bases, and 8 bases lay in between. Germline V gives CDR1 MNHEY, CDR2 SMNVEV (reference sequence). This CDR3 has 12 residues. DNA of the CDR3: TGTGCCAGCAGTTTAGCAGCGGCCATTCAGTACTTC. Translating gives CASSLAAAIQYF.

This clonotype is a singleton in its sample. The rearrangement links TRBV9 to TRBJ2-3; 9 nucleotides match TRBD2. The CDR3 consists of 16 residues. CDR1 is SGDLS and CDR2 is YYNGEE in the germline V gene. The ends lost 4 bases at V and 0 bases at J; junction bases unmatched: 6. In DNA, the CDR3 is TGTGCCAGCAGCATCGGGACTAGCCCTAGCACAGATACGCAGTATTTT. This sequence encodes CASSIGTSPSTDTQYF.

The rearrangement links TRBV6-1 to TRBJ1-2, with D perhaps matching TRBD1 (6 bases). Germline CDR1 MNHNS, CDR2 SASEGT. This CDR3 is built from 12 residues. V lost 6 bases and J 8 bases, leaving 13 bases between the germline ends. This CDR3 reads CASRQGILGYTF. The CDR3, as DNA: TGTGCCAGCAGGCAGGGGATACTAGGCTACACCTTC.

The V gene is TRBV4-1, the J gene TRBJ1-1; D is perhaps TRBD1 (5 bases). The V gene lost 5 bases and the J gene lost 4 bases, with 14 bases spanning the gap. The germline V gene has CDR1 MGHRA and CDR2 YSYEKL. The CDR3 has 14 residues. The CDR3 sequence: CASSYDSGRTEAFF. The CDR3 DNA reads as TGCGCCAGCAGCTACGACAGCGGTCGCACTGAAGCTTTCTTT.

The rearrangement joins TRBV19 to TRBJ2-1; tentatively, D is TRBD1 (5 bases). Germline assignment: CDR1 LNHDA and CDR2 SQIVND (reference sequence). The CDR3 runs to 14 residues. Trimming took off 2 bases at V and 3 bases at J, with 8 bases between the two ends. The DNA of the CDR3 is TGTGCCAGTAGTATACAGGGCCTCTACAATGAGCAGTTCTTC. This sequence encodes CASSIQGLYNEQFF.

V gene TRBV2 combines with J gene TRBJ2-5, with TRBD2 as a possible D gene (6 bases). The germline CDR1 and CDR2 sequences are SNHLY and FYNNEI. The V and J ends lost 3 bases and 5 bases respectively, with 13 bases between them. The CDR3 is 14 amino acids. CDR3 sequence reads: CASSDTGVGETQYF. CDR3 nucleotides: TGTGCCAGCAGTGATACGGGAGTGGGGGAGACCCAGTACTTC. Filled out from reference TRBV2 and TRBJ2-5, the complete variable domain reads EPEVTQTPSHQVTQMGQEVILRCVPISNHLYFYWYRQILGQKVEFLVSFYNNEISEKSEIFDDQFSVERPDGSNFTLKIRSTKLEDSAMYFCASSDTGVGETQYFGPGTRLLVL.